This T cell receptor beta chain was found in a study of shared clonotypes between healthy human individuals. Study overall: Per-donor plates numbered three CD4 naive, three CD4 memory, two CD8 naive and one CD8 memory. The study's findings and limits: Larger richness was generally estimated for naive than memory subsets.

Produced via immunoSEQ multiplex PCR; TCRdb's table is partial and in-frame only. The sample comprises millions of clones, just over 90% of which are singletons, and roughly 0.15% rests with the top ten. This CDR3 has 14 residues. CDR1 is SGHTS and CDR2 is YDEGEE in the germline V gene. V gave up 2 bases and J gave up 5 bases; unmatched junction bases: 5. About this clone itself: The antigen is unknown.

The chain links TRBV5-8 to TRBJ1-1; 8 nucleotides match TRBD1. The source is a man younger than 35 in good health. The sample consisted of naive CD4+ T cells sorted from blood. Subset given: CD45RA+ positively selected. The CDR3 sequence: CASSLSDRGTEAFF. In nucleotides, the CDR3 is TGTGCCAGCAGCTTAAGCGACAGGGGAACTGAAGCTTTCTTT.